This TCR beta chain was recovered during a study of response to subunit inactivated influenza vaccine. Study results and caveats: The study's authors posited that every seasonal influenza vaccination enlists few new T cells.

Each CDR3 protein is one row after TCRdb ran MiXCR on the RT-PCR reads. The sample lists more than 600,000 distinct CDR3 sequences, under 20% occurring once. V lost 0 bases, J lost 7 bases, and 5 bases stayed unmatched. Germline V gene data show CDR1 as ENHRY and CDR2 as SYGVKD. The length of the CDR3 is 15 residues. Note on this clonotype: Its antigen remains unknown.

This clonotype was sampled from a man in his forties or fifties who received an inactivated influenza vaccine. Sample: PBMCs from blood, taken around 5 days after vaccination. The chain couples TRBV10-3 to TRBJ2-1; 8 bases are shared with TRBD2. The CDR3 spells CAISESWTSLNEQFF. As DNA, the CDR3 is TGTGCCATCAGTGAGTCTTGGACTAGCCTTAATGAGCAGTTCTTC.